Following are 25 T cell receptor beta chains from one sample sequenced in a study of siplizumab effects on memory and regulatory T cells. The assay was immunoSEQ multiplex PCR, and TCRdb's table has in-frame clones only and misses some. The data show 60,000 to 70,000 clones, around nine tenths seen once. The sequenced sample consisted of Tregs sorted from blood. The receptors derive from a human donor in good health.

V is TRBV7-9 and J is TRBJ2-2; TRBD1 aligns across 9 bases. The CDR3 is 17 amino acids. J gave up 2 bases and V 2 bases, and 6 bases lay outside the gene matches. Looked up from germline, CDR1 is SEHNR and CDR2 is FQNEAQ (reference sequence). DNA for the CDR3: TGTGCCAGCAGCTTACTTTGGACAGGGGCCAACACCGGGGAGCTGTTTTTT. Protein sequence: CASSLLWTGANTGELFF.

V and J are TRBV4-1 and TRBJ2-5; TRBD2 matches 12 bases. This CDR3 contains 19 residues. Losses at the gene ends were 2 bases for V and 4 bases for J; bases not matched to a gene: 14. Germline V lookup: CDR1 MGHRA, CDR2 YSYEKL. The CDR3 DNA is TGCGCCAGCAGCCAACCGAGGCTAGCGGGAGGGCAGGGAAGAGAGACCCAGTACTTC. Its translation: CASSQPRLAGGQGRETQYF.

A remark on this clone: Other nucleotide sequences from this sample produce the same CDR3. The rearrangement uses TRBV12-5 and TRBJ2-1; D ambiguous. There are 12 residues in the CDR3. V was trimmed by 0 bases and J by 9 bases, leaving 6 bases between them. Germline lookup yields CDR1 LGHNT and CDR2 FRNRAP. In DNA form, the CDR3 reads TGTGCTAGTGGTTTGGTACTTGGTGAGCAGTTCTTC. Residues: CASGLVLGEQFF.

This rearrangement joins TRBV21-1 to TRBJ2-1; the table's TRBD1 call for D was not verified on the DNA. TRBV21-1 is annotated as a pseudogene. This CDR3 contains 14 residues. CDR3 sequence: CASSKEGANNEQFF. The DNA of the CDR3 is TGTGCCAGCAGCAAAGAGGGGGCTAACAATGAGCAGTTCTTC.

CDR3 protein: CASSPGQFFSRGGYTF. CDR3 coding DNA: TGTGCCAGCAGCCCCGGACAGTTTTTCTCTCGGGGTGGCTACACCTTC. The chain has TRBV5-6 and TRBJ1-2, with a tentative D call TRBD1 (6 bases). CDR3 size: 16 residues. Germline loops: CDR1 SGHDT, CDR2 YYEEEE. V was shortened by 4 bases and J by 7 bases, with 23 bases between the two germline ends.

The chain is built from TRBV19 and TRBJ1-1; TRBD1 matches at 8 bases. The CDR3 totals 15 residues. Germline assignment: CDR1 LNHDA and CDR2 SQIVND (reference sequence). The V segment lost 4 bases and the J segment 3 bases; nucleotides outside the gene matches: 7. CDR3 DNA sequence: TGTGCCAGTAGTAAGGGGACAGGCCTGGACACTGAAGCTTTCTTT. Encoded protein: CASSKGTGLDTEAFF.

The chain joins TRBV30 to TRBJ1-2; 7 nucleotides agree with TRBD1. The CDR3 loop spans 13 amino acids. Germline CDR1 reads GTSNPN; CDR2 reads SVGIG (reference sequence). J gave up 8 bases and V 1 base, and 7 bases lay outside the gene matches. CDR3 sequence: CAWSGEGARGYTF. DNA for the CDR3: TGTGCCTGGAGTGGGGAGGGGGCGAGGGGCTACACCTTC.

V is TRBV29-1 and J is TRBJ1-1; a weak D match, TRBD1 (6 bases). Trimming shortened V by 6 bases and J by 6 bases, and 17 bases separated the two germline ends. The germline gives CDR1 SQVTM, CDR2 ANQGSEA. This CDR3 region has 13 residues. The CDR3 protein is CSVGAGNHPEAFF. The CDR3 DNA sequence: TGCAGCGTGGGGGCAGGGAACCATCCTGAAGCTTTCTTT.

CDR3 bases: TGTGCCAGCAGCTTGGCTAGATCCGCGACCTTC. This translates into CASSLARSATF. This chain joins TRBV5-5 and TRBJ1-2; D is uncertain. Trimming left V 0 bases short and J 14 bases short, with 11 bases between. Germline V gene data show CDR1 as SGHKS and CDR2 as YYEKEE (reference sequence). This CDR3 region has 11 residues.

This clone was counted only a few times. V and J are TRBV11-2 and TRBJ2-3; D is possibly TRBD1 or TRBD2 (5 bases each). CDR1 is SGHAT, CDR2 FQNNGV, per germline. V was shortened by 3 bases and J by 2 bases, with 18 bases between the two germline ends. The CDR3 is 17 residues long. CDR3: CASSFSTGRALTDTQYF. The DNA for the CDR3 is TGTGCCAGCAGCTTCTCGACGGGGCGGGCCCTCACAGATACGCAGTATTTT. Together with reference TRBV11-2 and TRBJ2-3, the CDR3 gives the full variable domain: EAGVAQSPRYKIIEKRQSVAFWCNPISGHATLYWYQQILGQGPKLLIQFQNNGVVDDSQLPKDRFSAERLKGVDSTLKIQPAKLEDSAVYLCASSFSTGRALTDTQYFGPGTRLTVL.

This clone was seen only a few times. The chain recombines TRBV13 with TRBJ2-2, with D unresolved. With 3 bases removed from V and 8 bases from J, the gap between germline ends came to 7 bases. The CDR3 sequence is 12 residues long. Germline V lookup: CDR1 PRHDT, CDR2 FYEKMQ (reference sequence). This CDR3 reads CASSFFQGELFF. The CDR3 coding sequence is TGTGCCAGCAGCTTCTTTCAGGGGGAGCTGTTTTTT.

Notes on this clone: A read error may account for a junction end that differs from germline. The chain employs TRBV9 and TRBJ2-2; possibly TRBD2 for D (5 bases). This CDR3 has 11 amino acids. From germline, CDR1 is SGDLS and CDR2 YYNGEE. The CDR3 sequence is CASSGAGKLFF. The CDR3 DNA reads TGTGCCAGCAGCGGCGCCGGGAAGCTGTTTTTT.

V usage is TRBV12-5 and J usage is TRBJ2-2; TRBD2 matches at 10 bases. The CDR3 has 19 amino acids. The germline V gene encodes CDR1 LGHNT and CDR2 FRNRAP. Germline trimming cut 3 bases from V and 5 bases from J; bases unmatched to any gene: 15. In nucleotides, the CDR3 is TGTGCTAGTGGTTTCTCTCTGGGTCGACTAGCGGGTTTAACCGGGGAGCTGTTTTTT. Translation gives CASGFSLGRLAGLTGELFF. The entire variable domain, with the rest obtained from reference TRBV12-5 and TRBJ2-2, is as follows: DARVTQTPRHKVTEMGQEVTMRCQPILGHNTVFWYRQTMMQGLELLAYFRNRAPLDDSGMPKDRFSAEMPDATLATLKIQPSEPRDSAVYFCASGFSLGRLAGLTGELFFGEGSRLTVL.

The chain combines TRBV9 with TRBJ2-1; 9 bases agree with TRBD2. The CDR3 spans 15 residues. V trimming: 2 bases; J trimming: 7 bases; junction bases outside the gene matches: 7. CDR1 is SGDLS and CDR2 is YYNGEE in the germline V gene. CDR3 DNA: TGTGCCAGCAGCGTGCAGGCGGGAGGGCTGAATGAGCAGTTCTTC. Protein: CASSVQAGGLNEQFF.

The V call is TRBV6-1, the J call TRBJ2-1; TRBD2 agrees at 11 bases. V shed 2 bases and J 2 bases; nucleotides not matched to a gene: 8. The CDR3 is 18 residues long. Per the germline V gene, CDR1 is MNHNS and CDR2 is SASEGT. CDR3: CASSETVLAGVTYNEQFF. For the CDR3, the DNA is TGTGCCAGCAGTGAAACGGTACTAGCGGGAGTCACCTACAATGAGCAGTTCTTC.

This CDR3 is CASSSTGTSFETQYF. DNA of the CDR3: TGCGCCAGCAGCTCAACCGGGACTAGCTTTGAGACCCAGTACTTC. The genes are TRBV5-1 and TRBJ2-5, with TRBD2 matching 9 bases. CDR1 SGHRS and CDR2 YFSETQ come from the germline V gene. V shed 3 bases and J 5 bases; nucleotides not matched to a gene: 8. The CDR3 covers 15 residues.

This sequence joins TRBV5-1 and TRBJ2-5, with 11 bases matching TRBD2. The CDR3 is 16 residues long. V was clipped by 3 bases and J by 5 bases; unmatched bases: 9. Germline CDR1 reads SGHRS; CDR2 reads YFSETQ. CDR3 residues: CASSSGTSGQGETQYF. The CDR3 bases are TGCGCCAGCAGCTCGGGGACTAGCGGCCAGGGGGAGACCCAGTACTTC.

The rearrangement links TRBV5-1 to TRBJ1-1; tentatively, D is TRBD1 (6 bases). Deletions cut 4 bases from V and 4 bases from J, with 26 bases between. CDR1 is SGHRS and CDR2 is YFSETQ in the germline V gene. CDR3 length: 18 amino acids. As DNA, the CDR3 is TGCGCCAGCAGCCCAAATCAATGGGGCAGGGGCCGGAGCACTGAAGCTTTCTTT. Residues: CASSPNQWGRGRSTEAFF.

This clone occurred a few times. The V call is TRBV5-4, the J call TRBJ1-1; D unclear. Trimming removed 4 bases from V and 8 bases from J, with 15 bases in between. Germline V gene lookup returns CDR1 SGHNT and CDR2 YYREEE (reference sequence). The CDR3 extends over 13 amino acids. CDR3 loop: CASSLLTSREAFF. The CDR3 nucleotides read TGTGCCAGCAGCCTCCTGACCAGCCGCGAAGCTTTCTTT.

The genes are TRBV7-2 and TRBJ1-2; weak D call: TRBD1 (5 bases). CDR1 and CDR2 (germline): SGHTA, FQGNSA. The CDR3 contains 13 residues. Between the trimmed V and J ends, which lost 3 bases and 2 bases, there was a span of 7 bases. CDR3 amino acids: CASSLTVNYGYTF. In DNA form, the CDR3 reads TGTGCCAGCAGCTTGACAGTAAACTATGGCTACACCTTC.

To note about this clone: Within the sample, other DNA sequences also encode this same CDR3. The genes are TRBV5-6 and TRBJ2-1; tentatively, D is TRBD2 (5 bases). CDR3 length equals 16 residues. The V end lost 1 base, the J end lost 13 bases, and 24 bases lay between the germline ends. Germline-derived CDR1 and CDR2 are SGHDT and YYEEEE. CDR3 region: CASSLWTPWLAGNQFF. In DNA, the CDR3 is TGTGCCAGCAGCTTGTGGACTCCCTGGCTAGCCGGGAATCAGTTCTTC.

The chain carries TRBV19 and TRBJ2-1, with TRBD2 matching over 8 bases. CDR1 is LNHDA, CDR2 SQIVND, per germline (reference sequence). V lost 4 bases and J lost 10; bases outside the gene matches: 15. The CDR3 consists of 16 residues. CDR3 in DNA: TGTGCCAGTAGTAGAACCGGGACTAGTAGTTTCTTGGAGCAGTTCTTC. Translating gives CASSRTGTSSFLEQFF.

This clone was recorded only once. The chain has TRBV6-5 and TRBJ2-7; D unresolved. The CDR3 has 12 amino acids. Trimming shortened V by 6 bases and J by 4 bases, and 10 bases separated the two germline ends. CDR1 is MNHEY and CDR2 is SVGAGI in the germline V gene. The CDR3 reads CASRSRRYEQYF. In DNA, the CDR3 is TGTGCCAGCAGATCCAGGAGATACGAGCAGTACTTC.

The V gene is TRBV18, the J gene TRBJ1-1; 10 bases line up with TRBD1. CDR3 length: 15 amino acids. Trimming cost V 3 bases and J 1 base; bases outside gene matches: 2. Looked up from germline, CDR1 is KGHSH and CDR2 is LQKENI. Here the CDR3 reads CASSPGQGSNTEAFF. The CDR3 bases are TGTGCCAGCTCACCGGGACAGGGGTCGAACACTGAAGCTTTCTTT.

The chain carries TRBV30 and TRBJ1-5; 9 bases map to TRBD1. The trim removed 2 bases at V and 3 bases at J, leaving 8 bases unmatched. This CDR3 has 16 amino acids. Germline V lookup: CDR1 GTSNPN, CDR2 SVGIG (reference sequence). CDR3 in amino acids: CAWSPRTGVINQPQHF. In nucleotides, the CDR3 is TGTGCCTGGAGTCCCAGGACAGGGGTCATCAATCAGCCCCAGCATTTT.